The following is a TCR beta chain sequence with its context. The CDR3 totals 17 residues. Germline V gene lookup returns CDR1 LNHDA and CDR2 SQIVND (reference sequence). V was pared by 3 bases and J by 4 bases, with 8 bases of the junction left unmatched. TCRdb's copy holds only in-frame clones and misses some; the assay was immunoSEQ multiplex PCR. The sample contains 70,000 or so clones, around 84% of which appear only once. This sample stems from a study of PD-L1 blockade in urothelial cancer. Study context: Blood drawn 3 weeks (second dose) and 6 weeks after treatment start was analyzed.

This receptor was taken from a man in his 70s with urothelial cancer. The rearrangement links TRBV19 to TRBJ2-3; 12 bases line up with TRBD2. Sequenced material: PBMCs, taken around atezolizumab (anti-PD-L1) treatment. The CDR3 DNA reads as TGTGCCAGTAGTATCGGACTAGCGGGGCTAAGGGCAGATACGCAGTATTTT. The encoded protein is CASSIGLAGLRADTQYF. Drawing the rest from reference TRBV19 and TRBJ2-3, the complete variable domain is DGGITQSPKYLFRKEGQNVTLSCEQNLNHDAMYWYRQDPGQGLRLIYYSQIVNDFQKGDIAEGYSVSREKKESFPLTVTSAQKNPTAFYLCASSIGLAGLRADTQYFGPGTRLTVL.